These 30 T cell receptor beta chains share one sample of origin, sequenced in a study of blood T cell repertoires in COVID-19. Sequenced by immunoSEQ multiplex PCR; TCRdb stores in-frame clones only, minus some. The sample consists of around 180,000 clones, roughly 88% of them appearing once. Sequencing input: peripheral blood. These receptors were taken from a woman aged 25 to 45 with acute or convalescent COVID-19.

The chain is built from TRBV11-2 and TRBJ1-2; possible D gene TRBD1, 6 bases. Germline CDR1 and CDR2: SGHAT and FQNNGV. Trimming shortened V by 8 bases and J by 4 bases, and 14 bases separated the two germline ends. This CDR3 comprises 13 residues. In DNA, the CDR3 is TGTGCCAGCGCCCCGGGGGGCCTCTATGGCTACACCTTC. Translated, it gives CASAPGGLYGYTF.

The chain links TRBV11-2 to TRBJ1-1, with unresolved D. CDR1 is SGHAT, CDR2 FQNNGV, per germline. The CDR3 consists of 11 residues. With 5 bases removed from V and 3 bases from J, the gap between germline ends came to 4 bases. The CDR3 is CASSPYTEAFF. Written as DNA, the CDR3 is TGTGCCAGCAGCCCCTACACTGAAGCTTTCTTT.

The V gene is TRBV28, the J gene TRBJ2-7; 7 bases are a match to TRBD1. CDR1 and CDR2 from the germline V gene are MDHEN and SYDVKM. The CDR3 is 15 residues long. J gave up 0 bases and V 6 bases, and 8 bases lay outside the gene matches. The CDR3 DNA follows: TGTGCCAGCAGCTTCCTGTCAGGGGGCTCCTACGAGCAGTACTTC. It is translated as CASSFLSGGSYEQYF.

The V call is TRBV3-1 (or the pseudogene TRBV3-2), the J call TRBJ1-2; D possibly corresponds to TRBD1 (6 bases). V was pared by 0 bases and J by 2 bases, with 10 bases between. CDR1 LGHDT and CDR2 YNNKEL come from the germline V gene (reference sequence). The CDR3 runs to 15 residues. CDR3 DNA sequence: TGTGCCAGCAGCCAAGATCAGGGGCAGAACTATGGCTACACCTTC. Amino acid sequence: CASSQDQGQNYGYTF.

The V and J genes are TRBV5-1 and TRBJ2-1, with a possible D match to TRBD2 (6 bases). Trimming took 1 base from V and 10 from J, leaving 9 bases between them. Per germline, CDR1 SGHRS and CDR2 YFSETQ. CDR3 size: 12 residues. The CDR3 region is CASSLPGEEQFF. CDR3 sequence (DNA): TGCGCCAGCAGCTTGCCGGGGGAGGAGCAGTTCTTC.

The chain is built from TRBV7-9 and TRBJ2-7, with 8 nucleotides matching TRBD2. From germline, CDR1 is SEHNR and CDR2 FQNEAQ (reference sequence). This CDR3 has 17 residues. V was clipped by 3 bases and J by 0 bases; unmatched bases: 10. CDR3 residues: CASSLGSGKILSYEQYF. The CDR3 DNA sequence: TGTGCCAGCAGCTTGGGTAGCGGGAAAATCCTCTCCTACGAGCAGTACTTC.

The V call is TRBV5-1, the J call TRBJ2-1; the match to TRBD1 covers 8 bases. The length of the CDR3 is 14 residues. The ends lost 4 bases at V and 8 bases at J; junction bases unmatched: 8. Germline CDR1 SGHRS, CDR2 YFSETQ. The CDR3 sequence: CASSIGTGGDEQFF. The CDR3 DNA reads TGCGCCAGCAGCATCGGGACAGGCGGAGATGAGCAGTTCTTC. Based on the CDR3 plus reference TRBV5-1 and TRBJ2-1, the full variable domain is KAGVTQTPRYLIKTRGQQVTLSCSPISGHRSVSWYQQTPGQGLQFLFEYFSETQRNKGNFPGRFSGRQFSNSRSEMNVSTLELGDSALYLCASSIGTGGDEQFFGPGTRLTVL.

This clone was seen more than once but under ten times. This chain uses TRBV29-1 with TRBJ1-5; TRBD1 agrees at 7 bases. The CDR3 extends over 14 amino acids. The V segment lost 4 bases and the J segment 5 bases; nucleotides outside the gene matches: 8. Germline V gene sequence: CDR1 SQVTM, CDR2 ANQGSEA. CDR3 protein: CSVVETGIDQPQHF. Here the CDR3 DNA reads TGCAGCGTTGTGGAGACAGGGATCGATCAGCCCCAGCATTTT.

A few counts support this clone. This chain connects TRBV21-1 to TRBJ1-3; the DNA was not compared with TRBD1, the D call given in the table. TRBV21-1 is deemed a pseudogene. CDR3 length: 14 residues. DNA for the CDR3: TGTGCCAGACCGGGACAGAGCTCTGGAAACACCATATATTTT. Protein sequence: CARPGQSSGNTIYF.

J is TRBJ1-2 and V is TRBV3-1 (or the pseudogene TRBV3-2); D is undetermined. Germline V gene lookup returns CDR1 LGHDT and CDR2 YNNKEL (reference sequence). V lost 4 bases to trimming and J lost 2 bases, with 8 bases between them. This CDR3 comprises 13 residues. CDR3 region: CASSPEGNYGYTF. As DNA, the CDR3 is TGTGCCAGCAGCCCGGAGGGAAACTATGGCTACACCTTC.

The chain links TRBV7-8 to TRBJ2-3; tentative D call: TRBD2 (5 bases). This CDR3 has 14 residues. Per germline, CDR1 SGHVS and CDR2 FQNEAQ. Trimming removed 5 bases from V and 4 bases from J, with 13 bases in between. The CDR3 region is CASSPKPLADTQYF. The CDR3 DNA sequence: TGTGCCAGCAGCCCCAAACCACTAGCAGATACGCAGTATTTT.

This clone is a singleton in its sample. The gene calls are TRBV10-1 and TRBJ1-4; TRBD1 matches 7 bases. The V segment lost 8 bases and the J segment 0 bases; nucleotides outside the gene matches: 12. The V gene's germline CDR1 is WNHNN and CDR2 SYGVQD (reference sequence). There are 17 residues in the CDR3. CDR3 nucleotide sequence: TGCGCCAGCCCATACTGGGACAGTAGTGCAACTAATGAAAAACTGTTTTTT. Translation: CASPYWDSSATNEKLFF.

Concerning this clone: This sample includes further DNA sequences coding for the same CDR3. The chain carries TRBV30 and TRBJ2-3; TRBD2 aligns across 12 bases. This CDR3 is built from 15 residues. V dropped 3 bases and J dropped 0; count of bases not matched to a gene: 1. CDR1 and CDR2 (germline): GTSNPN, SVGIG (reference sequence). This CDR3 reads CAWSGLAGSTDTQYF. DNA of the CDR3: TGTGCCTGGAGCGGACTAGCGGGAAGCACAGATACGCAGTATTTT.

In its sample, this clone was seen a few times. The chain uses TRBV6-5 and TRBJ2-1, with a weak D call TRBD1 (5 bases). Trimming stripped 6 bases from V and 8 bases from J, with 11 bases between. The germline CDR1 and CDR2 sequences are MNHEY and SVGAGI. CDR3 length: 12 amino acids. CDR3 sequence: CASSGTRDEQFF. DNA of the CDR3: TGTGCCAGCAGCGGTACCAGGGATGAGCAGTTCTTC.

CDR3 DNA: TGTGCCAGCAGCTTATCACAGGGCTATGAGCAGTTCTTC. Its translation: CASSLSQGYEQFF. The rearrangement joins TRBV7-9 to TRBJ2-1; possibly TRBD1 for D (6 bases). Trimming took 2 bases from V and 8 from J, leaving 10 bases between them. The CDR3 runs 13 residues. Germline values: CDR1 SEHNR, CDR2 FQNEAQ (reference sequence).

V gene TRBV5-1 combines with J gene TRBJ1-6, with D unclear. V was trimmed by 0 bases and J by 6 bases, leaving 7 bases between them. The CDR3 is 14 amino acids. Germline lookup yields CDR1 SGHRS and CDR2 YFSETQ. CDR3 in amino acids: CASSLEASNSPLHF. The CDR3 DNA reads as TGCGCCAGCAGCTTGGAAGCTTCTAATTCACCCCTCCACTTT.

The chain recombines TRBV5-6 with TRBJ2-7; D is possibly TRBD1 (5 bases). The length of the CDR3 is 15 residues. The germline V and J ends were trimmed by 7 bases and 2 bases, with 19 bases remaining between them. Germline assignment: CDR1 SGHDT and CDR2 YYEEEE. CDR3 region: CASGQSTRSPYEQYF. In DNA form, the CDR3 reads TGTGCCAGCGGACAAAGTACGCGTAGCCCCTACGAGCAGTACTTC.

Only a few counts were recorded for this clone. The V call is TRBV21-1, the J call TRBJ1-2; the table's TRBD1 call for D was not verified on the DNA. TRBV21-1 is shown as a pseudogene. This CDR3 contains 13 residues. Written as DNA, the CDR3 is TGTGCCAGCGACCCCAGGGATGGCTATGGCTACACCTTC. Translating it yields CASDPRDGYGYTF.

The chain is built from TRBV29-1 and TRBJ2-1; 9 bases line up with TRBD1. Germline CDR1 is SQVTM and CDR2 is ANQGSEA. V lost 6 bases and J lost 8; bases outside the gene matches: 20. This CDR3 is 17 amino acids long. In DNA form, the CDR3 reads TGCAGCGTCCTACATTATACCCTGGGACAGGGAGGTGATGAGCAGTTCTTC. Translated, it gives CSVLHYTLGQGGDEQFF.

This clone has only one observation. This chain connects TRBV2 to TRBJ1-5, with 7 bases that match TRBD1. The V segment lost 11 bases and the J segment 3 bases; nucleotides outside the gene matches: 7. Germline V gene sequence: CDR1 SNHLY, CDR2 FYNNEI. This CDR3 has 13 amino acids. In DNA, the CDR3 is TGTGCCGGATCGGGACAGCCCAATCAGCCCCAGCATTTT. This sequence encodes CAGSGQPNQPQHF.

J is TRBJ2-4 and V is TRBV3-1 (or the pseudogene TRBV3-2); possibly TRBD1 for D (5 bases). With 3 bases removed from V and 9 bases from J, the gap between germline ends came to 21 bases. Germline V gene lookup returns CDR1 LGHDT and CDR2 YNNKEL (reference sequence). CDR3 length: 16 residues. CDR3 region: CASSHGRIQVASIQYF. CDR3 DNA: TGTGCCAGCAGCCATGGAAGAATACAGGTCGCAAGCATTCAGTACTTC.

This clone was observed a few times. The rearrangement links TRBV2 to TRBJ2-3; D may be TRBD2 (5 bases). Germline V gene data show CDR1 as SNHLY and CDR2 as FYNNEI. V lost 7 bases and J 1 base, leaving 9 bases between the germline ends. This CDR3 contains 13 residues. In nucleotides, the CDR3 is TGTGCCAGCAAACGGGATGGCACAGATACGCAGTATTTT. It yields the protein CASKRDGTDTQYF.

The chain employs TRBV3-1 (or the pseudogene TRBV3-2) and TRBJ1-3; D unclear. CDR3 length: 18 residues. The ends were cut back, 2 bases at V and 0 bases at J, with 17 bases in the middle. Germline values: CDR1 LGHDT, CDR2 YNNKEL (reference sequence). This CDR3 reads CASSQYHPRVNSGNTIYF. The CDR3 DNA reads as TGTGCCAGCAGCCAATATCACCCCCGGGTGAACTCTGGAAACACCATATATTTT.

This chain joins TRBV11-3 and TRBJ2-3; 7 bases are shared with TRBD2. This CDR3 contains 15 residues. With 1 base clipped from V and 9 bases from J, the junction kept 10 bases outside the gene matches. Germline assignment: CDR1 SGHNT and CDR2 YENEEA. The CDR3 loop reads CASSLVKRDRGTQYF. The CDR3 coding sequence is TGTGCCAGCAGCTTAGTAAAGCGGGATAGAGGCACGCAGTATTTT.

V and J are TRBV28 and TRBJ1-5, with TRBD1 matching over 9 bases. Germline CDR1 reads MDHEN; CDR2 reads SYDVKM. The J segment lost 7 bases and the V segment lost 5 bases, leaving 3 bases of the junction unmatched. The CDR3 totals 13 residues. The CDR3 nucleotides read TGTGCCAGCAGTGGGACAGGGAGACAGCCCCAGCATTTT. Protein sequence: CASSGTGRQPQHF.

The chain joins TRBV5-1 to TRBJ2-7, with a weak D call TRBD2 (6 bases). CDR3 length: 14 residues. V was pared by 6 bases and J by 2 bases, with 15 bases between. CDR1 and CDR2 from the germline V gene are SGHRS and YFSETQ. DNA for the CDR3: TGCGCCAGCATGGCGACTCCGGGGGCCTACGAGCAGTACTTC. As protein: CASMATPGAYEQYF.

The chain employs TRBV30 and TRBJ2-5, with D tentatively TRBD1 (5 bases). The CDR3 loop spans 11 amino acids. Trimming took off 2 bases at V and 5 bases at J, with 6 bases between the two ends. Per the germline V gene, CDR1 is GTSNPN and CDR2 is SVGIG (reference sequence). CDR3: CAWSNRETQYF. CDR3 DNA: TGTGCCTGGAGTAACAGGGAGACCCAGTACTTC.

The rearrangement links TRBV27 to TRBJ2-7; the match to TRBD2 covers 8 bases. The germline gives CDR1 MNHEY, CDR2 SMNVEV (reference sequence). The CDR3 sequence is 15 residues long. The junction had 8 bases not matched to a gene; V was cut back by 2 bases and J by 5 bases. The CDR3 DNA reads as TGTGCCAGCAGTTTAGCGAGGGGACTAGTCAACGAGCAGTACTTC. Amino acid sequence: CASSLARGLVNEQYF.

This clone has more than one count but fewer than ten. This sequence joins TRBV5-4 and TRBJ1-2; D might be TRBD1 (5 bases). Trimming removed 0 bases from V and 4 bases from J, with 13 bases in between. Looked up from germline, CDR1 is SGHNT and CDR2 is YYREEE (reference sequence). The CDR3 consists of 15 residues. CDR3 residues: CASSLADSAFYGYTF. CDR3 DNA: TGTGCCAGCAGCTTGGCCGACAGCGCGTTCTATGGCTACACCTTC.

This rearrangement joins TRBV7-9 to TRBJ1-3; a possible D gene is TRBD1 (5 bases). The length of the CDR3 is 14 residues. From germline, CDR1 is SEHNR and CDR2 FQNEAQ (reference sequence). Trimming cost V 2 bases and J 4 bases, with 9 bases left between them. This chain's CDR3 is CASSLRGSGNTIYF. In DNA, the CDR3 is TGTGCCAGCAGCTTAAGGGGATCCGGAAACACCATATATTTT.